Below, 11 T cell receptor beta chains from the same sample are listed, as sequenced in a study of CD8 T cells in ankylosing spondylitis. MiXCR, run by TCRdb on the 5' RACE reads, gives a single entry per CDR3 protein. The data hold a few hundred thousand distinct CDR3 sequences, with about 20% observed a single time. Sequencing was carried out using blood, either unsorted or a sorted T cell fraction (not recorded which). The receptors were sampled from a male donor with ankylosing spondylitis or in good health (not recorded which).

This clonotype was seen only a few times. The CDR3 nucleotides are TGTGCCAGCAGCGTAGAGGGGGATGGAGCGGGAGGCTACGAGCAGTACTTC. Translated: CASSVEGDGAGGYEQYF. The J gene is TRBJ2-7, the V gene TRBV9, with 9 bases that match TRBD2. The CDR3 runs 17 residues. With V trimmed by 0 bases and J by 3 bases, 10 bases remained unmatched. Germline CDR1 SGDLS, CDR2 YYNGEE. Complete variable domain (other parts from reference TRBV9 and TRBJ2-7): DSGVTQTPKHLITATGQRVTLRCSPRSGDLSVYWYQQSLDQGLQFLIQYYNGEERAKGNILERFSAQQFPDLHSELNLSSLELGDSALYFCASSVEGDGAGGYEQYFGPGTRLTVT.

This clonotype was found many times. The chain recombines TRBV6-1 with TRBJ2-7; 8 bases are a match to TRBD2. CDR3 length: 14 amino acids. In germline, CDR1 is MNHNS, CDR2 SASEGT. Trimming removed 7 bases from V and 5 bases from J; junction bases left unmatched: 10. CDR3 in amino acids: CASMLLAGNHEQYF. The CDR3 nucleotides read TGTGCCAGCATGCTTTTAGCGGGGAACCACGAGCAGTACTTC.

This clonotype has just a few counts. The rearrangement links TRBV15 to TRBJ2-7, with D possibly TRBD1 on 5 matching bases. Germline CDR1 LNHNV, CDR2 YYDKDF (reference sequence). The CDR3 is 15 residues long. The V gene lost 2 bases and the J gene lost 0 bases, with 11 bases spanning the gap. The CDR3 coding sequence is TGTGCCACCAGCAGACCTGACAGTAGCTCCTACGAGCAGTACTTC. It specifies CATSRPDSSSYEQYF.

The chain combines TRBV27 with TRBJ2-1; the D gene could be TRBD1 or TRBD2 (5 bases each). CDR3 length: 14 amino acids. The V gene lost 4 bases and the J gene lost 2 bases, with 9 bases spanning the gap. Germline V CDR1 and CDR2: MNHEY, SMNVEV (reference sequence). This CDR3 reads CASSWGPPYNEQFF. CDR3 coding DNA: TGTGCCAGCAGTTGGGGACCCCCCTACAATGAGCAGTTCTTC.

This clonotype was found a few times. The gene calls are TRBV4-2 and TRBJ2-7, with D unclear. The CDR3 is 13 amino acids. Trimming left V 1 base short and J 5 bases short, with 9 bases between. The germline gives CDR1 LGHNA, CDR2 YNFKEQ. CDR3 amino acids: CASSQVISDEQYF. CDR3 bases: TGTGCCAGCAGCCAAGTTATCTCTGACGAGCAGTACTTC.

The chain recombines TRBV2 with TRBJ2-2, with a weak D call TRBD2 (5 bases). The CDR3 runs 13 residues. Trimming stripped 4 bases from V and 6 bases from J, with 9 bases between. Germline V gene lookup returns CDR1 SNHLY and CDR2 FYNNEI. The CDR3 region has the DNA TGTGCCAGCAGTGCCCCTAGCCCCGGGGAGCTGTTTTTT. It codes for CASSAPSPGELFF.

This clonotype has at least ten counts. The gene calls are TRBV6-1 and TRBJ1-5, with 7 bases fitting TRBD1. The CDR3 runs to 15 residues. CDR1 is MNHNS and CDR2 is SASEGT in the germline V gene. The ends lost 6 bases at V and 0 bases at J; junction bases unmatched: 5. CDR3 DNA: TGTGCCAGCAGGCCCCGACAGGGTAGCAATCAGCCCCAGCATTTT. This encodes CASRPRQGSNQPQHF.

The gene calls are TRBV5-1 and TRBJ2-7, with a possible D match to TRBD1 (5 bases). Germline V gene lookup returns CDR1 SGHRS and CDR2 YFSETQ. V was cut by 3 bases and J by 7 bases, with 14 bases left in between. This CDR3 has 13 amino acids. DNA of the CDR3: TGCGCCAGCAGCTCCGCAGGGTCTGGAGAGCAGTACTTC. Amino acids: CASSSAGSGEQYF. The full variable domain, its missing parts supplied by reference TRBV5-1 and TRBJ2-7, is KAGVTQTPRYLIKTRGQQVTLSCSPISGHRSVSWYQQTPGQGLQFLFEYFSETQRNKGNFPGRFSGRQFSNSRSEMNVSTLELGDSALYLCASSSAGSGEQYFGPGTRLTVT.

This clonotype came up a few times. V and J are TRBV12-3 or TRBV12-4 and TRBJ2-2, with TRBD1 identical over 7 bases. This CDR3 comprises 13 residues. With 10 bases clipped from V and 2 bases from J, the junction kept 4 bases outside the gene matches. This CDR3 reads CANTGVNTGELFF. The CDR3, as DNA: TGTGCCAATACAGGGGTAAACACCGGGGAGCTGTTTTTT.

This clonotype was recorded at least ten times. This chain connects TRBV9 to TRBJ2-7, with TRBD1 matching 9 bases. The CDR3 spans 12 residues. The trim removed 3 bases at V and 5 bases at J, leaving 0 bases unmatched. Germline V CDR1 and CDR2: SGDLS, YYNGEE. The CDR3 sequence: CASSGTGDEQYF. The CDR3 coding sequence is TGTGCCAGCAGCGGGACAGGGGACGAGCAGTACTTC. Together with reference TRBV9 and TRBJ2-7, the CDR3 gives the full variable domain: DSGVTQTPKHLITATGQRVTLRCSPRSGDLSVYWYQQSLDQGLQFLIQYYNGEERAKGNILERFSAQQFPDLHSELNLSSLELGDSALYFCASSGTGDEQYFGPGTRLTVT.

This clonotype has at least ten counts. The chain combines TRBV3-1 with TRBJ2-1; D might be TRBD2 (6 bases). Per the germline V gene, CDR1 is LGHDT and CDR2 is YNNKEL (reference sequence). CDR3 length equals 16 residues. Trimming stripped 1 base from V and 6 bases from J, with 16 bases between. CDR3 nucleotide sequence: TGTGCCAGCAGCCAAGTATCATCTAGCGAGTCCAATGAGCAGTTCTTC. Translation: CASSQVSSSESNEQFF.